One sample yielded the 29 T cell receptor beta chains listed below, sequenced in a study of CD8 T cells in Susac syndrome. The RNA input was roughly 0.45 to 1 ug, and it was reverse transcribed with random hexamers. TCRdb reanalysed the immunoSEQ multiplex PCR reads using MiXCR and keeps one entry per CDR3 protein. The repertoire holds about 73,000 distinct CDR3 sequences, with about 95% as singletons. Sequencing used CD8+ T cells from PBMCs. The receptors were gathered from a human donor with multiple sclerosis.

The chain links TRBV25-1 to TRBJ1-5; no definite D call. Per germline, CDR1 MGHDK and CDR2 SYGVNS. Trimming left V 3 bases short and J 6 bases short, with 6 bases between. The CDR3 is 12 amino acids. Written as DNA, the CDR3 is TGTGCCAGCAGTGACGGGAGTCAGCCCCAGCATTTT. Translating gives CASSDGSQPQHF.

The chain is built from TRBV12-5 and TRBJ2-7; D gene ambiguous. From germline, CDR1 is LGHNT and CDR2 FRNRAP. Trimming removed 7 bases at V and 2 bases at J, with 6 bases between. The CDR3 totals 11 residues. The CDR3 sequence is CASALAYEQYF. CDR3 in DNA: TGTGCTAGTGCCTTGGCCTACGAGCAGTACTTC.

The chain couples TRBV7-6 to TRBJ2-7; D gene unclear. CDR3 length equals 14 residues. CDR1 and CDR2 (germline): SGHVS, FNYEAQ. Trimming took 3 bases from V and 3 from J, leaving 12 bases between them. Written as DNA, the CDR3 is TGTGCCAGCAGCTTCGAGAACCAGTTCTACGAGCAGTACTTC. Amino acid sequence: CASSFENQFYEQYF.

CDR3 region: CASHSGGASTDTQYF. CDR3 nucleotides: TGTGCCAGCCATAGCGGGGGGGCGAGCACAGATACGCAGTATTTT. The chain has TRBV28 and TRBJ2-3; 11 bases are a match to TRBD2. V lost 8 bases, J lost 0 bases, and 4 bases stayed unmatched. The germline CDR1 and CDR2 sequences are MDHEN and SYDVKM. CDR3 length: 15 residues.

The V and J genes are TRBV5-1 and TRBJ2-5, with D possibly called TRBD1 or TRBD2 (6 bases each). CDR1 and CDR2 (germline): SGHRS, YFSETQ. Trimming took off 3 bases at V and 3 bases at J, with 15 bases between the two ends. This CDR3 comprises 15 residues. The CDR3 reads CASSWRGRGEETQYF. The DNA for the CDR3 is TGCGCCAGCAGCTGGAGGGGAAGGGGGGAAGAGACCCAGTACTTC.

The chain carries TRBV7-9 and TRBJ2-5; D is unresolved. This CDR3 spans 11 amino acids. The germline V gene has CDR1 SEHNR and CDR2 FQNEAQ (reference sequence). The CDR3 loop is CALGFAETQYF. In DNA form, the CDR3 reads TGTGCGTTAGGGTTTGCGGAGACCCAGTACTTC.

The chain has TRBV4-3 and TRBJ2-1; 13 bases are shared with TRBD2. V dropped 1 base and J dropped 7; count of bases not matched to a gene: 4. CDR1 is LGHNA and CDR2 is YSLEER in the germline V gene. CDR3 length equals 16 residues. CDR3 DNA sequence: TGCGCCAGCAGCCAAGCCTGGACTAGCGGGGGAAATGAGCAGTTCTTC. It translates to CASSQAWTSGGNEQFF.

In the case of this clonotype: A junction end diverges from the germline sequence, so it may reflect a read error. The genes are TRBV29-1 and TRBJ1-1, with D unclear. This CDR3 region has 11 residues. Germline-derived CDR1 and CDR2 are SQVTM and ANQGSEA. CDR3 protein: CSVELNTEVFF. DNA for the CDR3: TGCAGCGTTGAATTGAACACTGAAGTTTTCTTT.

The rearrangement links TRBV5-1 to TRBJ2-7; the D gene is possibly TRBD1 (5 bases). V was cut by 2 bases and J by 1 base, with 7 bases left in between. CDR1 is SGHRS, CDR2 YFSETQ, per germline. The CDR3 has 13 residues. CDR3 nucleotide sequence: TGCGCCAGCAGCTTCGCAGGGTCCTACGAGCAGTACTTC. It encodes CASSFAGSYEQYF. Using reference TRBV5-1 and TRBJ2-7 for the parts outside the CDR3, the full variable domain is KAGVTQTPRYLIKTRGQQVTLSCSPISGHRSVSWYQQTPGQGLQFLFEYFSETQRNKGNFPGRFSGRQFSNSRSEMNVSTLELGDSALYLCASSFAGSYEQYFGPGTRLTVT.

The chain recombines TRBV12-3 or TRBV12-4 with TRBJ2-3; D gene unclear. The CDR3 consists of 13 residues. Trimming took off 6 bases at V and 6 bases at J, with 13 bases between the two ends. CDR3 sequence: CASRPPLQDTQYF. In DNA, the CDR3 is TGTGCCAGCAGACCTCCTCTACAGGATACGCAGTATTTT.

The rearrangement joins TRBV9 to TRBJ1-1; 7 nucleotides match TRBD1. This CDR3 region has 14 residues. The V segment lost 2 bases and the J segment 5 bases; nucleotides outside the gene matches: 6. CDR1 and CDR2 (germline): SGDLS, YYNGEE. The CDR3 nucleotides read TGTGCCAGCAGCGTCTACTTGACAGGGACTGAAGCTTTCTTT. It encodes CASSVYLTGTEAFF.

The chain couples TRBV27 to TRBJ2-5; 9 nucleotides match TRBD2. CDR3 length equals 14 residues. V was pared by 6 bases and J by 4 bases, with 6 bases of the junction left unmatched. CDR1 and CDR2 (germline): MNHEY, SMNVEV (reference sequence). The chain's CDR3 is CASRVAGEGETQYF. CDR3 DNA sequence: TGTGCCAGCAGGGTAGCGGGAGAGGGAGAGACCCAGTACTTC.

This clonotype is a singleton in its sample. This chain uses TRBV27 with TRBJ2-1; D is perhaps TRBD1 (5 bases). This CDR3 contains 15 residues. V lost 4 bases, J lost 2 bases, and 12 bases lay in between. Looked up from germline, CDR1 is MNHEY and CDR2 is SMNVEV (reference sequence). Here the CDR3 reads CASSSGSGPYNEQFF. CDR3 sequence (DNA): TGTGCCAGCAGTTCAGGTTCAGGGCCCTACAATGAGCAGTTCTTC.

The chain has TRBV15 and TRBJ2-2; D may be TRBD1 (6 bases). Germline CDR1 reads LNHNV; CDR2 reads YYDKDF (reference sequence). CDR3 length: 16 residues. V was cut by 1 base and J by 5 bases, with 14 bases left in between. CDR3 amino acids: CATSRGRTGWTGELFF. As DNA, the CDR3 is TGTGCCACCAGCAGAGGTCGAACAGGGTGGACCGGGGAGCTGTTTTTT. Supplemented by reference TRBV15 and TRBJ2-2, the full variable domain reads DAMVIQNPRYQVTQFGKPVTLSCSQTLNHNVMYWYQQKSSQAPKLLFHYYDKDFNNEADTPDNFQSRRPNTSFCFLDIRSPGLGDTAMYLCATSRGRTGWTGELFFGEGSRLTVL.

The chain has TRBV20-1 and TRBJ2-1; no clear D. CDR1 and CDR2 (germline): DFQATT, SNEGSKA (reference sequence). The V gene lost 0 bases and the J gene lost 0 bases, with 9 bases spanning the gap. The CDR3 contains 15 residues. CDR3 nucleotide sequence: TGCAGTGCTAGAGATCCCGCCAGCTCCTACAATGAGCAGTTCTTC. Translation: CSARDPASSYNEQFF.

This clonotype has just one count. This rearrangement joins TRBV5-6 to TRBJ2-7; D is unresolved. V lost 0 bases and J 4 bases, leaving 5 bases between the germline ends. Germline V CDR1 and CDR2: SGHDT, YYEEEE. The CDR3 spans 12 residues. The CDR3 DNA reads TGTGCCAGCAGCTTGGCACTTTACGAGCAGTACTTC. Protein product: CASSLALYEQYF.

V is TRBV18 and J is TRBJ1-2, with 11 bases fitting TRBD1. V was clipped by 2 bases and J by 7 bases; unmatched bases: 9. This CDR3 spans 16 amino acids. Germline V CDR1 and CDR2: KGHSH, LQKENI. CDR3 coding DNA: TGTGCCAGCTCACCAGAGTCAGGACAGGGGGCGCGTGGCTACACCTTC. It translates to CASSPESGQGARGYTF.

The V call is TRBV13, the J call TRBJ2-4; the D is unclear. Trimming took 4 bases from V and 0 from J, leaving 13 bases between them. The CDR3 extends over 16 amino acids. Germline assignment: CDR1 PRHDT and CDR2 FYEKMQ (reference sequence). In DNA form, the CDR3 reads TGTGCCAGCAGCTCCCGGTTGGATGGAGCCAAAAACATTCAGTACTTC. This codes for CASSSRLDGAKNIQYF.

The chain recombines TRBV3-1 with TRBJ2-5, with 9 bases that match TRBD1. The length of the CDR3 is 14 residues. The V segment lost 6 bases and the J segment 2 bases; nucleotides outside the gene matches: 4. Germline V gene lookup returns CDR1 LGHDT and CDR2 YNNKEL (reference sequence). CDR3 in DNA: TGTGCCAGCAGTCGAGGGACAGGGCAAGAGACCCAGTACTTC. This translates into CASSRGTGQETQYF.

The chain links TRBV6-2 or TRBV6-3 to TRBJ2-3, with unresolved D. V shed 2 bases and J shed 2 bases, with 11 bases lying between them. The CDR3 is made up of 15 amino acids. From germline, CDR1 is MNHEY and CDR2 SVGEGT. CDR3 nucleotides: TGTGCCAGCAGTTACCCTTCGGAACCCACAGATACGCAGTATTTT. It translates to CASSYPSEPTDTQYF.

This clonotype occurred a few times. This chain connects TRBV9 to TRBJ2-7, with D perhaps given as TRBD1 or TRBD2 (6 bases each). The CDR3 loop spans 13 amino acids. V gave up 2 bases and J gave up 5 bases, with 11 bases separating them. CDR1 is SGDLS and CDR2 is YYNGEE in the germline V gene. CDR3 nucleotides: TGTGCCAGCAGCGTGGGGGGCCGGGACGAGCAGTACTTC. Its translation is CASSVGGRDEQYF.

The V gene is TRBV29-1, the J gene TRBJ2-1; D may correspond to TRBD1 or TRBD2 (5 bases each). Deletions cut 7 bases from V and 4 bases from J, with 14 bases between. CDR3 length: 13 amino acids. CDR1 is SQVTM and CDR2 is ANQGSEA in the germline V gene. DNA for the CDR3: TGCAGCGGATCCGGGACGGGGTACAATGAGCAGTTCTTC. Translating gives CSGSGTGYNEQFF.

This sequence joins TRBV7-9 and TRBJ2-7; D might be TRBD1 (6 bases). Deletions cut 6 bases from V and 7 bases from J, with 19 bases between. The germline V gene has CDR1 SEHNR and CDR2 FQNEAQ (reference sequence). This CDR3 has 14 amino acids. The CDR3: CASSQAGAIYEQYF. CDR3 in DNA: TGTGCCAGCAGTCAGGCAGGGGCCATTTATGAGCAGTACTTC.

V and J are TRBV7-9 and TRBJ2-2, with 10 bases fitting TRBD2. V gave up 4 bases and J gave up 6 bases; unmatched junction bases: 5. Germline V gene sequence: CDR1 SEHNR, CDR2 FQNEAQ (reference sequence). This CDR3 is 15 amino acids long. In DNA form, the CDR3 reads TGTGCCAGCAGCTATCTAGCGGGAGTACCCGGGGAGCTGTTTTTT. As protein: CASSYLAGVPGELFF.

The chain couples TRBV12-3 or TRBV12-4 to TRBJ2-1, with a tentative D call TRBD2 (6 bases). This CDR3 is 15 amino acids long. With 5 bases removed from V and 7 bases from J, the gap between germline ends came to 18 bases. The CDR3 nucleotides read TGTGCCAGCAGTAACAGGAGGGAGGCGGATAATGAGCAGTTCTTC. This gives the protein CASSNRREADNEQFF.

This clonotype appeared once. The genes are TRBV7-2 and TRBJ1-2, with D unresolved. Germline V gene lookup returns CDR1 SGHTA and CDR2 FQGNSA. Trimming stripped 1 base from V and 6 bases from J, with 15 bases between. The CDR3 sequence is 15 residues long. DNA of the CDR3: TGTGCCAGCAGCTTAGGCTCGGCCCCCCCGGATGGCTACACCTTC. It translates to CASSLGSAPPDGYTF.

The chain is built from TRBV12-5 and TRBJ1-5; D remains unclear. This CDR3 has 14 residues. The germline V and J ends were trimmed by 3 bases and 5 bases, with 11 bases remaining between them. CDR1 is LGHNT, CDR2 FRNRAP, per germline. The CDR3 sequence is CASGLTSGYQPQHF. DNA of the CDR3: TGTGCTAGTGGTTTAACAAGTGGGTATCAGCCCCAGCATTTT.

The chain links TRBV29-1 to TRBJ2-7; D ambiguous. The CDR3 has 11 residues. Germline assignment: CDR1 SQVTM and CDR2 ANQGSEA. The V and J ends lost 3 bases and 6 bases respectively, with 9 bases between them. The CDR3 sequence is CSVDLGGEQYF. CDR3 sequence (DNA): TGCAGCGTTGACCTGGGCGGCGAGCAGTACTTC.

In DNA form, the CDR3 reads TGTGCCAGTAGTATGGGCGCTAGCTCCTACAATGAGCAGTTCTTC. Translated, it gives CASSMGASSYNEQFF. The chain carries TRBV19 and TRBJ2-1; the D is unclear. The V end was cut by 3 bases, the J end by 0 bases, with 9 bases between. The CDR3 is 15 amino acids. Germline V lookup: CDR1 LNHDA, CDR2 SQIVND (reference sequence).